The next 9 T cell receptor beta chains were all read from a single sample in a study of regulatory T cells in long-lasting Graves disease. Building the TCR beta libraries relied on iRepertoire HTBI primers, and CDR3 regions underwent Arm-PCR. TCRdb reprocessed the multiplex PCR reads via MiXCR and lists one record per CDR3 protein. The table includes over 500,000 distinct CDR3 sequences, 15% to 20% detected once. Regarding time point: newly diagnosed GD, antithyroid drugs for less than 3 months. There was RNA extracted from PBMCs, and the TCR library was made from it. Separately, the same data were catalogued under a study of T cells in Graves' hyperthyroidism and ophthalmopathy.

Here the sequenced sample was peripheral blood mononuclear cells (PBMCs), taken at new diagnosis, from a patient treated with antithyroid drugs. The receptors derive from a woman aged 25-40 years with Graves disease.

This clonotype has a count of ten or more. V is TRBV2 and J is TRBJ1-5; D unresolved. V lost 7 bases and J 4 bases, leaving 11 bases between the germline ends. Germline assignment: CDR1 SNHLY and CDR2 FYNNEI. This CDR3 region has 13 residues. The CDR3 here is CASTAGTNQPQHF. CDR3 sequence (DNA): TGTGCCAGCACTGCGGGAACTAATCAGCCCCAGCATTTT.

This clonotype was picked up a small number of times. This sequence joins TRBV5-1 and TRBJ1-6; the D is unclear. The germline V gene has CDR1 SGHRS and CDR2 YFSETQ. V shed 4 bases and J shed 4 bases, with 12 bases lying between them. The CDR3 totals 15 residues. The CDR3 loop is CASSPHLGYNSPLHF. The CDR3 DNA is TGCGCCAGCAGCCCGCATTTGGGGTATAATTCACCCCTCCACTTT.

The V call is TRBV3-1, the J call TRBJ2-3, with TRBD2 identical over 7 bases. CDR3 size: 16 residues. The germline gives CDR1 LGHDT, CDR2 YNNKEL (reference sequence). The junction had 15 bases not matched to a gene; V was cut back by 4 bases and J by 8 bases. The CDR3 region is CASSPLGAGAKGTQYF. CDR3 DNA sequence: TGTGCCAGCAGCCCCCTCGGGGCGGGAGCGAAAGGTACGCAGTATTTT.

The V and J genes are TRBV5-1 and TRBJ1-2, with D perhaps matching TRBD1 (5 bases). The germline V gene encodes CDR1 SGHRS and CDR2 YFSETQ. The CDR3 runs 13 residues. V lost 4 bases and J lost 3, with 10 bases in between. The CDR3: CASSPSGDYGYTF. The CDR3 bases are TGCGCCAGCAGCCCTTCGGGGGACTATGGCTACACCTTC.

The chain has TRBV6-9 and TRBJ2-7; TRBD2 aligns across 9 bases. CDR1 and CDR2 (germline): MNHGY, SVAAGI. This CDR3 has 15 residues. Trimming at V came to 4 bases and at J to 7 bases, leaving 11 bases not matched to a gene. Here the CDR3 reads CASSFGLAGKEEQYF. CDR3 coding DNA: TGTGCCAGCAGTTTCGGGCTAGCGGGGAAGGAGGAGCAGTACTTC.

The chain employs TRBV28 and TRBJ2-7; 7 nucleotides line up with TRBD1. This CDR3 spans 15 amino acids. Germline V CDR1 and CDR2: MDHEN, SYDVKM. V shed 6 bases and J 3 bases; nucleotides not matched to a gene: 11. The CDR3 sequence is CASSGVDRAHYEQYF. DNA for the CDR3: TGTGCCAGCAGCGGGGTCGACAGGGCCCACTACGAGCAGTACTTC.

The chain combines TRBV5-5 with TRBJ2-7, with TRBD2 matching over 11 bases. The CDR3 runs to 15 residues. V lost 4 bases and J lost 5; bases outside the gene matches: 8. Germline V gives CDR1 SGHKS, CDR2 YYEKEE (reference sequence). The CDR3 nucleotides are TGTGCCAGCAGCAATTGGGAACTAGCGGGGGACGAGCAGTACTTC. Translation: CASSNWELAGDEQYF.

This clonotype has a handful of counts. The rearrangement links TRBV28 to TRBJ2-7, with D unclear. The CDR3 runs 15 residues. Per the germline V gene, CDR1 is MDHEN and CDR2 is SYDVKM. V was shortened by 7 bases and J by 0 bases, with 16 bases between the two germline ends. The CDR3 coding sequence is TGTGCCAGCACCAGACGGGCCCGGAACTCCTACGAGCAGTACTTC. It translates to CASTRRARNSYEQYF.

This clonotype showed up just a few times. CDR3 loop: CASGRGRLSSGANVLTF. CDR3 sequence (DNA): TGTGCCAGCGGCCGGGGGCGACTGAGCTCTGGGGCCAACGTCCTGACTTTC. The chain has TRBV7-3 and TRBJ2-6; the D gene could be TRBD1 or TRBD2 (6 bases each). CDR3 length: 17 residues. Trimming took 8 bases from V and 0 from J, leaving 17 bases between them. The germline gives CDR1 SGHTA, CDR2 FQGTGA.